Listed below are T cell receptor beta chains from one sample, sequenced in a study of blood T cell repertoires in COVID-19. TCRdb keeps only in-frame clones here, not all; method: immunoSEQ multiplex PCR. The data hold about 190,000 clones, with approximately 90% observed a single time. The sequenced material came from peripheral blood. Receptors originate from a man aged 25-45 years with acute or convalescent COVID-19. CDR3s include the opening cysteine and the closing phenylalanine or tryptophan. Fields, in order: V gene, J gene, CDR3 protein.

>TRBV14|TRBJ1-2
CASRMTGTGYGYTF
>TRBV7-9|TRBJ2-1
CASSFTLPGLPSNEQFF
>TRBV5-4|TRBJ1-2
CASSLPPGQGWHGYTF
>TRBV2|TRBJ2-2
CASSPLGAGGELFF
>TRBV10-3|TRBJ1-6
CAISGKTGANSPLHF
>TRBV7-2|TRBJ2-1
CASSLVGGNNEQFF
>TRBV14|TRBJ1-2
CASSLQGGYGYTF
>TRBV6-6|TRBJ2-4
CASSYNIYPERESRYEAKNIQYF
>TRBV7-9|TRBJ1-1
CASSLGAVGGTEAFF
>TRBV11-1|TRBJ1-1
CASSRGTMNTEAFF
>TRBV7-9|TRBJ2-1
CASSSLRRDRGNEQFF
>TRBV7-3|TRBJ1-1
CASSAQGAGVTEAFF
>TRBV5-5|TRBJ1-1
CASSFQAGGNTEAFF
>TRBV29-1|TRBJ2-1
CSGKSGTYSEANEQFF
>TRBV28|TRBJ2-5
CASRLAGFLETQYF
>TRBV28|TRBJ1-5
CASSYYRGQPQHF
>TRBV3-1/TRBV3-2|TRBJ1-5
CASSPQGLGNQPQHF